What follows is one TCR beta chain and its context. This CDR3 region has 13 residues. Trimming at V came to 4 bases and at J to 8 bases, leaving 2 bases not matched to a gene. The sample is drawn from a study of blood T cell repertoires in COVID-19. About the study: The study drew acute and convalescent COVID-19 samples from the United States, Italy and Spain. Sample material is recorded as cDNA or gDNA derived from T cells, B-cell-depleted T cells, or PBMCs.

Under the authors' procedure: Scientists estimated how many nucleated cells there were by amplifying reference gene primers. This table comes from immunoSEQ multiplex PCR, and its TCRdb copy is limited to in-frame clones, with some not included. V and J calls and clone size come straight from that table; D and trimming were deduced from the DNA. The sample includes about 130,000 clones, approximately 90% of them seen just once. The V and J genes are TRBV12-3 or TRBV12-4 and TRBJ1-6, with 7 bases lining up with TRBD1. Sequencing was done on a sample of peripheral blood. This clonotype originated in a woman older than 75 with acute or convalescent COVID-19. CDR3 in DNA: TGTGCCAGCAGTTCGGGGACAGATTCACCCCTCCACTTT. It translates to CASSSGTDSPLHF.